The rows below give T cell receptor beta chains drawn from one sample of a study of B cell selection in AIRE deficiency. Data came from immunoSEQ multiplex PCR; TCRdb stores just in-frame clones and leaves some out. The sample has about 18,000 clones, about 92% seen once; the top ten hold 0.89%. Sequencing was performed on CD4+CD25+ Tregs sorted from PBMCs. Source of these receptors: a human donor in good health. Both conserved end residues are part of each CDR3. D genes are given only for firm matches. Part of the rows lack a size; the others show once, few, many or a class for expanded clones.

CDR3 length	clone size	V gene	D gene	J gene	CDR3 DNA	CDR3 protein
15	.	TRBV5-1	.	TRBJ2-3	TGCGCCAGCAGCCGACGGGGGCTAGTCGCAGATACGCAGTATTTT	CASSRRGLVADTQYF
16	.	TRBV19	.	TRBJ2-2	TGTGCCAGTCGCCGTCCTAGCGCCGCGAACACCGGGGAGCTGTTTTTT	CASRRPSAANTGELFF
15	.	TRBV28	.	TRBJ1-4	TGTGCCAGCAAATCCATGGACAGCTTTAATGAAAAACTGTTTTTT	CASKSMDSFNEKLFF
11	.	TRBV28	.	TRBJ1-5	TGTGCCAGCAGTAAAAATCAGCCCCAGCATTTT	CASSKNQPQHF
14	.	TRBV7-2	TRBD1	TRBJ2-3	TGTGCCAGCAGCCGGACAGGGGGCGCAGATACGCAGTATTTT	CASSRTGGADTQYF
11	.	TRBV6-5	.	TRBJ2-2	TGTGCCATTCGTGGGACCGGGGAGCTGTTTTTT	CAIRGTGELFF
13	.	TRBV29-1	.	TRBJ1-1	TGCAGCGTTGAAGGGGCATTCAACTTGGGAGCTTTCTTT	CSVEGAFNLGAFF
11	.	TRBV6-5	.	TRBJ2-2	TGTGCCAGCCATAGAACCGGGGAGCTGTTTTTT	CASHRTGELFF
16	.	TRBV15	.	TRBJ1-1	TGTGCCACCAGCAGAGGGGGTGGAGTACCGAACACTGAAGCTTTCTTT	CATSRGGGVPNTEAFF
15	.	TRBV16	.	TRBJ1-4	TGTGCCAGCAGCCAATCGGCTTTCCCCGGTGAAAAACTGTTTTTT	CASSQSAFPGEKLFF
14	once	TRBV6-6	.	TRBJ1-1	TGTGCCAGCAGTTACTCCCTTGGGTCCGCCGAAGCTTTCTTT	CASSYSLGSAEAFF
16	.	TRBV28	.	TRBJ1-6	TGTGCCAGCAGTTTGGTCCCGGGACGGACTAATTCACCCCTCCACTTT	CASSLVPGRTNSPLHF